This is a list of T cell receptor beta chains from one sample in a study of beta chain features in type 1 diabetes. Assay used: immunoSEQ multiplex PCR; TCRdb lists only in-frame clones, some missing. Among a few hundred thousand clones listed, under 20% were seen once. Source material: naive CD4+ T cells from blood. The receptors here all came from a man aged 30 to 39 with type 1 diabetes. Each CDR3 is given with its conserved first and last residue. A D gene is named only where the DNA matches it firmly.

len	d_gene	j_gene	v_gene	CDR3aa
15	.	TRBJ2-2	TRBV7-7	CASSVGAVNTGELFF
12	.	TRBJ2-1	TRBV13	CASSLGTNEQFF
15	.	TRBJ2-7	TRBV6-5	CASSYSSTMGYEQYF
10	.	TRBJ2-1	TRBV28	CASRDNEQFF
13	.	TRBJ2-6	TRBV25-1	CATGQSGANVLTF
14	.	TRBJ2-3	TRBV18	CASSPRESTDTQYF
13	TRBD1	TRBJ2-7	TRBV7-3	CASSSLTGAEQYF
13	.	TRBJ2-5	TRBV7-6	CASSLWPRETQYF
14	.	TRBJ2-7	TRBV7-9	CASLEQAAPYEQYF
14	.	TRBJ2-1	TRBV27	CASSSFLKNHEQFF
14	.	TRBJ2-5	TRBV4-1	CASSTRGEVETQYF
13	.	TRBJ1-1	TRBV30	CAYTRHPNTEAFF
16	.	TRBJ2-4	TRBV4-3	CASSQDYPLIRHIQYF
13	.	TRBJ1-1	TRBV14	CASSEQANTEAFF
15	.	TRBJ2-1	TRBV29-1	CSVSTSRGTVNEQFF
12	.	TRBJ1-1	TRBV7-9	CASSSDLPEAFF
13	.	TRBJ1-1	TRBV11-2	CASSFGGNTEAFF
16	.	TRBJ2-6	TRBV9	CASSVGAASGANVLTF
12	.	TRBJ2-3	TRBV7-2	CASRRGVDTQYF
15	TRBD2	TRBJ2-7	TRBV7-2	CASSPSGRSSHEQYF
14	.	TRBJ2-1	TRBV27	CASPSRWERNEQFF
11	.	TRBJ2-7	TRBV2	CASAPGTEQYF
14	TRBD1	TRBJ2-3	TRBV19	CASSFQGAPDTQYF
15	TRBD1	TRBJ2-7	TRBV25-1	CASSEFGTGIHEQYF
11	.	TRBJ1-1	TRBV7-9	CASSLTGEAFF
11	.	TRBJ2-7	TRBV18	CASSLGYEQYF
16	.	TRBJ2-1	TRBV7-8	CASTTDSSNSYNEQFF
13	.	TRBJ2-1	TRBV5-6	CASSPWTYNEQFF
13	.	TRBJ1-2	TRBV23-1	CASRGQGLYGYTF
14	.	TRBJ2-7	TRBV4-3	CASSQDAGTYEQYF
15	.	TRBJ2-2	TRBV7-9	CASSPRDLNTGELFF
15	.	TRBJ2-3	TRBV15	CATSRVTPSTDTQYF
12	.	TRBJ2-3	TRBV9	CASSEVTDTQYF
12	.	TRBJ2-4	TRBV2	CASSGWEGIQYF
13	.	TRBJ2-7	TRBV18	CASSLPDGYEQYF
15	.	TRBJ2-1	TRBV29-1	CSVLDLDSYYNEQFF
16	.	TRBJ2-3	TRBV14	CASSQGYGRGTDTQYF
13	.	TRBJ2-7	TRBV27	CASSTGNVYEQYF
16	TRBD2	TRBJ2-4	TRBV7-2	CASSNPAGYSKNIQYF
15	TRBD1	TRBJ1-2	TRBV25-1	CASSDAGTGNYGYTF
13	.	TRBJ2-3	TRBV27	CASSLYGTDTQYF
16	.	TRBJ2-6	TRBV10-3	CAISELGSSGANVLTF
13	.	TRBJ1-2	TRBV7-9	CASSRQGPHGYTF
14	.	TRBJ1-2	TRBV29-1	CSILDSGFVYGYTF
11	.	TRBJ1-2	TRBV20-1	CSVGGGEGYTF
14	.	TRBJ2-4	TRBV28	CASSSTTGSDIQYF
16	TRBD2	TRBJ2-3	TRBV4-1	CASSQVAGATPDTQYF
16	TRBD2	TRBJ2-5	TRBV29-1	CSVLYPGLAGRETQYF
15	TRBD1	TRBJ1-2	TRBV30	CACSLGRGRYYGYTF
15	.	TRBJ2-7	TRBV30	CAWSVAQSGAYEQYF
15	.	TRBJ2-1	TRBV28	CASSGPGLRYNEQFF
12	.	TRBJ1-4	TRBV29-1	CSVKGTNEKLFF